Each of the 24 T cell receptor beta chains below was sequenced from the same sample in a study of T cells after yellow fever vaccination. TCRdb processed the 5' RACE reads anew with MiXCR; each CDR3 protein has one entry. The sample yields around 300,000 distinct CDR3 sequences, approximately 12% seen once. Specimen: CD4+ T cells sorted from PBMCs, collected 45 days after the yellow fever booster vaccination. Receptors originate from a man aged 30-40 years who received the YFV17D yellow fever vaccine.

The chain uses TRBV7-2 and TRBJ2-3; 13 bases agree with TRBD2. Germline V CDR1 and CDR2: SGHTA, FQGNSA. This CDR3 region has 16 residues. The junction had 10 bases not matched to a gene; V was cut back by 5 bases and J by 8 bases. The CDR3 coding sequence is TGTGCCAGCAGCATACTAGCGGGAGGGCCTGAGGGTACGCAGTATTTT. Its translation: CASSILAGGPEGTQYF.

This clonotype was counted a few times. The chain carries TRBV27 and TRBJ2-5, with D hard to call. The V gene's germline CDR1 is MNHEY and CDR2 SMNVEV (reference sequence). V lost 10 bases and J 1 base, leaving 16 bases between the germline ends. CDR3 size: 14 residues. For the CDR3, the DNA is TGTGCCACCTCCAAGGGCATGCGCCAAGAGACCCAGTACTTC. Amino acid sequence: CATSKGMRQETQYF.

V gene TRBV5-1 combines with J gene TRBJ2-7; no clear D. CDR1 is SGHRS, CDR2 YFSETQ, per germline. V lost 2 bases, J lost 2 bases, and 11 bases lay in between. The CDR3 length is 14 residues. The CDR3 is CASSFDPLAYEQYF. The CDR3 coding sequence is TGCGCCAGCAGCTTTGACCCCCTGGCCTACGAGCAGTACTTC.

The V and J genes are TRBV20-1 and TRBJ2-7; 9 nucleotides match TRBD2. V shed 5 bases, J shed 4 bases, and the junction held 9 bases outside the gene matches. The CDR3 contains 14 residues. Germline values: CDR1 DFQATT, CDR2 SNEGSKA (reference sequence). The CDR3 bases are TGCAGTGCTGGAGCGGGAGGCCCCTCTTACGAGCAGTACTTC. Translating gives CSAGAGGPSYEQYF.

This clonotype was observed at least ten times. The chain has TRBV12-3 or TRBV12-4 and TRBJ2-7; the D is unclear. V lost 5 bases and J 4 bases, leaving 9 bases between the germline ends. There are 12 residues in the CDR3. CDR3 coding DNA: TGTGCCAGCAGTCCGCACACGTACGAGCAGTACTTC. Encoded protein: CASSPHTYEQYF.

The chain has TRBV20-1 and TRBJ2-1, with D perhaps being TRBD1 or TRBD2 (5 bases each). CDR3 length equals 15 residues. Deletions cut 1 base from V and 0 bases from J, with 10 bases between. Germline V lookup: CDR1 DFQATT, CDR2 SNEGSKA (reference sequence). CDR3 loop: CSARAGPGSYNEQFF. CDR3 DNA: TGCAGTGCTAGAGCGGGACCTGGCTCCTACAATGAGCAGTTCTTC.

This chain connects TRBV12-3 or TRBV12-4 to TRBJ2-2; TRBD2 matches at 10 bases. The junction had 1 base not matched to a gene; V was cut back by 6 bases and J by 6 bases. The CDR3 has 13 residues. CDR3 in amino acids: CASRLAGSGELFF. CDR3 DNA: TGTGCCAGCAGACTAGCGGGATCCGGGGAGCTGTTTTTT.

This clonotype was picked up a small number of times. The chain has TRBV6-2 or TRBV6-3 and TRBJ2-3, with unresolved D. CDR3 size: 14 residues. Germline CDR1 reads MNHEY; CDR2 reads SVGEGT. The ends were cut back, 3 bases at V and 2 bases at J, with 9 bases in the middle. The CDR3 reads CASSYVASTDTQYF. The CDR3 DNA follows: TGTGCCAGCAGTTATGTGGCTTCCACAGATACGCAGTATTTT.

V and J are TRBV12-3 or TRBV12-4 and TRBJ2-2, with D tentatively TRBD1 (7 bases). The CDR3 spans 15 residues. The V end was cut by 5 bases, the J end by 4 bases, with 14 bases between. The chain's CDR3 is CASSIAGQFTGELFF. CDR3 nucleotides: TGTGCCAGCAGTATCGCGGGACAGTTCACCGGGGAGCTGTTTTTT.

This sequence joins TRBV5-1 and TRBJ2-2, with D possibly being TRBD1 (5 bases). V lost 7 bases and J 8 bases, leaving 21 bases between the germline ends. From germline, CDR1 is SGHRS and CDR2 YFSETQ. CDR3 length: 15 amino acids. CDR3 bases: TGCGCCAGCGGCTCCGGGCGGCAGGGAACTGGGGAGCTGTTTTTT. Its translation is CASGSGRQGTGELFF.

The rearrangement joins TRBV29-1 to TRBJ2-1; 10 nucleotides match TRBD2. V was clipped by 6 bases and J by 9 bases; unmatched bases: 11. Germline CDR1 and CDR2: SQVTM and ANQGSEA. The CDR3 consists of 14 residues. The chain's CDR3 is CSVASSGRATEQFF. CDR3 bases: TGCAGCGTGGCCTCAAGCGGGAGGGCCACTGAGCAGTTCTTC.

The table lists this clonotype with a few counts. This chain links TRBV5-1 with TRBJ2-1, with 13 bases lining up with TRBD2. CDR1 is SGHRS and CDR2 is YFSETQ in the germline V gene. J lost 5 bases, V lost 4 bases, and 6 bases had no gene match. The CDR3 is 16 residues long. The CDR3: CASSKLAGGPHNEQFF. In nucleotides, the CDR3 is TGCGCCAGCAGCAAACTAGCGGGAGGGCCCCACAATGAGCAGTTCTTC.

This clonotype was seen a few times. The genes are TRBV6-6 and TRBJ2-3; D gene unclear. The germline CDR1 and CDR2 sequences are MNHNY and SVGAGI (reference sequence). This CDR3 spans 11 amino acids. Trimming cost V 6 bases and J 5 bases, with 6 bases left between them. Here the CDR3 DNA reads TGTGCCAGCAGCATCGAAGATACGCAGTATTTT. Translated: CASSIEDTQYF.

This clonotype was counted only a few times. The gene calls are TRBV29-1 and TRBJ2-3; unclear D gene. Germline V CDR1 and CDR2: SQVTM, ANQGSEA. The CDR3 is 15 amino acids. Trimming shortened V by 1 base and J by 3 bases, and 14 bases separated the two germline ends. The CDR3 here is CSVEVVAPRTDTQYF. DNA of the CDR3: TGCAGCGTTGAAGTAGTGGCCCCGAGGACAGATACGCAGTATTTT.

This clonotype was detected a few times. The genes are TRBV15 and TRBJ2-7; 11 bases line up with TRBD2. The CDR3 is 16 amino acids. Trimming removed 3 bases from V and 1 base from J; junction bases left unmatched: 5. Germline lookup yields CDR1 LNHNV and CDR2 YYDKDF (reference sequence). CDR3 protein: CATSSLLAGVSYEQYF. The CDR3 nucleotides are TGTGCCACCAGCAGCCTACTAGCGGGAGTTTCCTACGAGCAGTACTTC.

Only a few counts were recorded for this clonotype. The V call is TRBV24-1, the J call TRBJ2-1, with 12 bases that match TRBD2. Looked up from germline, CDR1 is KGHDR and CDR2 is SFDVKD. The CDR3 length is 16 residues. Unmatched junction bases numbered 13, after V lost 5 bases and J lost 12 bases. The CDR3 sequence is CATSVPTSGGPYGQFF. CDR3 DNA sequence: TGTGCCACCAGTGTCCCGACTAGCGGGGGTCCATATGGGCAGTTCTTC.

The chain employs TRBV20-1 and TRBJ2-3; D is unresolved. With 3 bases removed from V and 0 bases from J, the gap between germline ends came to 13 bases. Germline V gene sequence: CDR1 DFQATT, CDR2 SNEGSKA (reference sequence). The CDR3 runs 15 residues. CDR3 residues: CSASQLGSSTDTQYF. As DNA, the CDR3 is TGCAGTGCTAGTCAGCTCGGTTCTAGCACAGATACGCAGTATTTT.

This clonotype turned up a few times. This chain uses TRBV29-1 with TRBJ2-1; no clear D. The CDR3 is made up of 14 amino acids. The germline V gene encodes CDR1 SQVTM and CDR2 ANQGSEA. V was trimmed by 4 bases and J by 7 bases, leaving 17 bases between them. As DNA, the CDR3 is TGCAGCGTTGCCAAAGGGAATTGGGATAATGAGCAGTTCTTC. Its translation is CSVAKGNWDNEQFF.

This clonotype was seen repeatedly, ten times or more. The chain employs TRBV20-1 and TRBJ2-1; 14 nucleotides align to TRBD2. The J segment lost 10 bases and the V segment lost 4 bases, leaving 6 bases of the junction unmatched. The V gene's germline CDR1 is DFQATT and CDR2 SNEGSKA (reference sequence). CDR3 length equals 14 residues. CDR3 in amino acids: CSANPGLAGEEQFF. CDR3 DNA: TGCAGTGCTAACCCGGGACTAGCGGGAGAGGAGCAGTTCTTC.

This rearrangement joins TRBV7-7 to TRBJ2-1, with D possibly TRBD2 on 7 matching bases. CDR1 SSHAT and CDR2 FNYEAQ come from the germline V gene (reference sequence). The CDR3 loop spans 13 amino acids. This CDR3 is CDSSPSGGFEQFF. DNA of the CDR3: TGTGATAGCAGCCCGTCGGGGGGCTTTGAGCAGTTCTTC. Together with reference TRBV7-7 and TRBJ2-1, the CDR3 gives the full variable domain: GAGVSQSPRYKVTKRGQDVTLRCDPISSHATLYWYQQALGQGPEFLTYFNYEAQPDKSGLPSDRFSAERPEGSISTLTIQRTEQRDSAMYRCDSSPSGGFEQFFGPGTRLTVL.

This clonotype was seen more than once but under ten times. The junction departs from the called germline gene at one end, perhaps through a read error. This chain joins TRBV7-7 and TRBJ2-2; possible D gene TRBD1, 6 bases. This CDR3 contains 14 residues. The germline V gene has CDR1 SSHAT and CDR2 FNYEAQ (reference sequence). CDR3 sequence (DNA): TGTGCTAGCAGCCGGGACACCGACACCGGGGAGCTGTTTTTT. Its translation is CASSRDTDTGELFF.

This clonotype showed up just a few times. The chain employs TRBV11-2 and TRBJ2-5, with D possibly TRBD2 on 6 matching bases. This CDR3 comprises 16 residues. The germline CDR1 and CDR2 sequences are SGHAT and FQNNGV. Deletions cut 2 bases from V and 5 bases from J, with 18 bases between. Here the CDR3 reads CASSLRRQGGGETQYF. In DNA, the CDR3 is TGTGCCAGCAGCTTAAGGAGGCAGGGAGGCGGGGAGACCCAGTACTTC.

This clonotype was detected a few times. This chain connects TRBV12-3 or TRBV12-4 to TRBJ1-5, with D unclear. V was pared by 4 bases and J by 6 bases, with 13 bases between. This CDR3 region has 14 residues. The CDR3 DNA follows: TGTGCCAGCAGTTGGCGGGCCGGGGTTCAGCCCCAGCATTTT. It is translated as CASSWRAGVQPQHF.

This chain joins TRBV27 and TRBJ2-2, with TRBD2 matching 8 bases. The CDR3 consists of 16 residues. V dropped 2 bases and J dropped 8; count of bases not matched to a gene: 10. The V gene's germline CDR1 is MNHEY and CDR2 SMNVEV (reference sequence). The CDR3 loop is CASSLGGGRLVGELFF. The CDR3, as DNA: TGTGCCAGCAGTTTAGGCGGGGGGCGTCTAGTTGGGGAGCTGTTTTTT.